Following are 18 T cell receptor beta chains from one sample sequenced in a study of blood T cell repertoires in COVID-19. Measured with immunoSEQ multiplex PCR; TCRdb has only the in-frame clones, and not every one. The data show some 75,000 clones, around 89% seen once. The sequenced material came from peripheral blood. The receptors shown here come from a man aged 60 to 75 with acute or convalescent COVID-19.

Points on this clone: The sample has other DNA sequences that encode this CDR3 too. The V and J genes are TRBV7-3 and TRBJ2-2, with 9 positions matching TRBD2. With V trimmed by 4 bases and J by 3 bases, 9 bases remained unmatched. Germline CDR1 SGHTA, CDR2 FQGTGA. CDR3 size: 17 residues. DNA for the CDR3: TGTGCCAGCAGCTCCATTGCGGGGGGGCCTGACACCGGGGAGCTGTTTTTT. Translated, it gives CASSSIAGGPDTGELFF.

The V gene is TRBV5-6, the J gene TRBJ1-1, with 12 bases lining up with TRBD1. The CDR3 has 17 amino acids. Germline-derived CDR1 and CDR2 are SGHDT and YYEEEE. Trimming at V came to 4 bases and at J to 0 bases, leaving 7 bases not matched to a gene. In DNA, the CDR3 is TGTGCCAGCAGCCAAACCGGGACAGGGGGCCTGAACACTGAAGCTTTCTTT. Residues: CASSQTGTGGLNTEAFF.

A few counts support this clone. The chain employs TRBV5-1 and TRBJ1-3, with D hard to call. Trimming stripped 0 bases from V and 2 bases from J, with 6 bases between. CDR3 size: 14 residues. In germline, CDR1 is SGHRS, CDR2 YFSETQ. As DNA, the CDR3 is TGCGCCAGCAGCTTGGACCAGACTGGAAACACCATATATTTT. Protein sequence: CASSLDQTGNTIYF.

This chain uses TRBV20-1 with TRBJ2-7; D is possibly TRBD1 (5 bases). This CDR3 region has 11 residues. Germline assignment: CDR1 DFQATT and CDR2 SNEGSKA (reference sequence). V was clipped by 6 bases and J by 5 bases, with 11 bases between them. CDR3 coding DNA: TGCAGTGCCGTCAAGGGGAACGAGCAGTACTTC. Its translation is CSAVKGNEQYF.

V and J are TRBV11-2 and TRBJ2-5, with 8 bases aligning to TRBD2. Germline CDR1 reads SGHAT; CDR2 reads FQNNGV. The V and J ends lost 0 bases and 5 bases, in that order; junction bases with no gene match: 5. The CDR3 spans 15 residues. CDR3 amino acids: CASSLESGSVETQYF. The CDR3 DNA reads TGTGCCAGCAGCTTAGAAAGCGGGAGTGTTGAGACCCAGTACTTC.

For this clone: The sample has other DNA sequences that encode this CDR3 too. J is TRBJ1-1 and V is TRBV12-3 or TRBV12-4, with TRBD1 as a possible D gene (6 bases). The ends were cut back, 0 bases at V and 5 bases at J, with 7 bases in the middle. The CDR3 is made up of 13 amino acids. The CDR3 DNA follows: TGTGCCAGCAGTTTAGCGCAGGGGACTGAAGCTTTCTTT. The encoded protein is CASSLAQGTEAFF.

V usage is TRBV11-2 and J usage is TRBJ2-7; weak D call: TRBD2 (5 bases). Trimming left V 2 bases short and J 5 bases short, with 13 bases between. CDR1 is SGHAT and CDR2 is FQNNGV in the germline V gene. This CDR3 region has 14 residues. CDR3 DNA: TGTGCCAGCAGCTTAAGGTCCGAGGGCGACGAGCAGTACTTC. Amino acids: CASSLRSEGDEQYF. The full variable domain, in which reference TRBV11-2 and TRBJ2-7 provide the parts outside the CDR3, is EAGVAQSPRYKIIEKRQSVAFWCNPISGHATLYWYQQILGQGPKLLIQFQNNGVVDDSQLPKDRFSAERLKGVDSTLKIQPAKLEDSAVYLCASSLRSEGDEQYFGPGTRLTVT.

This chain connects TRBV6-5 to TRBJ2-5, with 7 positions matching TRBD2. The germline CDR1 and CDR2 sequences are MNHEY and SVGAGI. J was trimmed by 2 bases and V by 6 bases; bases with no gene match: 3. The CDR3 covers 13 residues. CDR3 nucleotides: TGTGCCAGCAGGCCGGGACTACAAGAGACCCAGTACTTC. The encoded protein is CASRPGLQETQYF.

V is TRBV28 and J is TRBJ1-1, with 7 bases aligning to TRBD1. The germline V gene encodes CDR1 MDHEN and CDR2 SYDVKM. The CDR3 length is 15 residues. Unmatched junction bases numbered 10, after V lost 4 bases and J lost 5 bases. The CDR3 spells CASSSFGAGGTEAFF. Written as DNA, the CDR3 is TGTGCCAGCAGTTCCTTCGGGGCAGGGGGGACTGAAGCTTTCTTT. The whole variable domain, filled in from reference TRBV28 and TRBJ1-1, reads DVKVTQSSRYLVKRTGEKVFLECVQDMDHENMFWYRQDPGLGLRLIYFSYDVKMKEKGDIPEGYSVSREKKERFSLILESASTNQTSMYLCASSSFGAGGTEAFFGQGTRLTVV.

CDR3 sequence: CASSDGLATDTQYF. CDR3 in DNA: TGCGCCAGCAGTGACGGGCTAGCGACAGATACGCAGTATTTT. The rearrangement joins TRBV10-1 to TRBJ2-3, with TRBD2 as a possible D gene (6 bases). The CDR3 is 14 amino acids. The germline CDR1 and CDR2 sequences are WNHNN and SYGVQD (reference sequence). V lost 3 bases and J lost 3, with 10 bases in between.

The gene calls are TRBV12-3 or TRBV12-4 and TRBJ1-1; D perhaps matches TRBD1 (6 bases). CDR3 length: 11 residues. The V gene lost 5 bases and the J gene lost 8 bases, with 9 bases spanning the gap. The CDR3 loop is CASSIGTEAFF. As DNA, the CDR3 is TGTGCCAGCAGTATCGGGACAGAAGCTTTCTTT.

V usage is TRBV11-1 and J usage is TRBJ2-1, with no clear D. The CDR3 length is 12 residues. Trimming removed 2 bases from V and 7 bases from J, with 6 bases in between. CDR1 is SGHAT, CDR2 FQDESV, per germline (reference sequence). The CDR3 region has the DNA TGTGCCAGCAGCTTAACCGAGAATGAGCAGTTCTTC. This encodes CASSLTENEQFF.

DNA for the CDR3: TGTGCCAGCAGTCGCGAGTGGGGCGCAGAAGCAGATACGCAGTATTTT. It codes for CASSREWGAEADTQYF. The chain has TRBV6-2 or TRBV6-3 and TRBJ2-3, with D perhaps TRBD1 (5 bases). V was shortened by 5 bases and J by 4 bases, with 19 bases between the two germline ends. The CDR3 length is 16 residues. CDR1 and CDR2 (germline): MNHEY, SVGEGT.

The chain couples TRBV7-9 to TRBJ2-2; D remains ambiguous. Trimming removed 0 bases from V and 5 bases from J, with 10 bases in between. CDR1 and CDR2 from the germline V gene are SEHNR and FQNEAQ (reference sequence). CDR3 size: 15 residues. CDR3 sequence (DNA): TGTGCCAGCAGCTTAGCGGTCGGTCTGACCGGGGAGCTGTTTTTT. This gives the protein CASSLAVGLTGELFF.

There are a few counts of this clone. This chain's CDR3 is CASSPGGLTGELFF. The CDR3 coding sequence is TGTGCCAGCAGTCCGGGGGGCCTCACCGGGGAGCTGTTTTTT. The rearrangement uses TRBV27 and TRBJ2-2, with a possible D match to TRBD2 (7 bases). V lost 5 bases, J lost 4 bases, and 11 bases lay in between. Germline V lookup: CDR1 MNHEY, CDR2 SMNVEV (reference sequence). This CDR3 has 14 amino acids.

The genes are TRBV10-3 and TRBJ1-2; TRBD1 matches 7 bases. Looked up from germline, CDR1 is ENHRY and CDR2 is SYGVKD. The CDR3 is 14 residues long. V lost 7 bases, J lost 6 bases, and 11 bases stayed unmatched. The CDR3 sequence: CAITSAGGRDGYTF. As DNA, the CDR3 is TGTGCCATCACCTCAGCAGGGGGTCGGGATGGCTACACCTTC.

The V and J genes are TRBV6-5 and TRBJ2-2; D remains unclear. The length of the CDR3 is 11 residues. V gave up 4 bases and J gave up 6 bases, with 3 bases separating them. Germline CDR1 is MNHEY and CDR2 is SVGAGI. CDR3 sequence (DNA): TGTGCCAGCAGTTTCGCCGGGGAGCTGTTTTTT. The encoded protein is CASSFAGELFF.

The chain couples TRBV19 to TRBJ1-5, with D perhaps matching TRBD1 (5 bases). Trimming shortened V by 4 bases and J by 4 bases, and 14 bases separated the two germline ends. Germline lookup yields CDR1 LNHDA and CDR2 SQIVND (reference sequence). The CDR3 covers 15 residues. The chain's CDR3 is CASSTPFGGNQPQHF. The CDR3 DNA follows: TGTGCCAGTAGTACCCCGTTTGGGGGGAATCAGCCCCAGCATTTT.